This TCR beta chain stems from a study of identical twins (dated by TCRdb to 2016 to 2017). For the study in its entirety: The study deep-sequenced TCR alpha and beta repertoires from monozygotic twins, unrelated adults of various ages and cord blood to test whether fetal clonotypes persist. To rule out contamination, replicate twin experiments were performed at different times with different library preparation protocols. The full study reports these points: Recombination models systematically underestimated out-of-frame TCR alpha sharing in monozygotic twins but agreed with sharing between unrelated individuals. A weaker excess of twin sharing was found in beta out-of-frame sequences because the signal-to-noise ratio was lowered by fewer shared sequences. Because the same donors could not be followed over many years, the conclusions depended on cross-sectional statistical analysis. Abundant cord blood beta clonotypes carried fewer insertions; young adult naive repertoires showed a weaker similar trend, while memory repertoires showed none. Compared with coincidental sharing between unrelated individuals, out-of-frame TCR alpha sequences shared between twins had an excess of sequences with low generation probability. Zero-insertion analyses could be partly confounded by invariant T cells such as MAIT and iNKT, though diverse VJ usage argued against such confounding for most clonotypes.

Deletion took 1 base off V and 4 bases off J, with a span of 13 bases between the germline ends. The cysteine opens and the phenylalanine closes a CDR3 of 15 amino acids. Only CDR3 DNA remains: 45 bases, in frame from the first base. From a lookup of the germline V gene, CDR1 and CDR2 are LGHNA and YNFKEQ. Every donor was a healthy Caucasian. The twin cohort comprised three pairs of female monozygotic twins, all aged about 18 to 30 years. The RNA used for TCR libraries was isolated from peripheral blood mononuclear cells. The method behind the library was 5' RACE. Sequencing instrument: Illumina HiSeq 2000. Template switching added a universal primer binding site, and the final cDNA carried a unique molecular identifier that allowed TCR cDNA molecules to be counted accurately. First-strand cDNA for TCR alpha and beta chains was synthesized from specific primers in the conserved constant-segment region. Each cDNA library was double barcoded, with a SMART-Mk sample barcode plus Illumina barcodes, to control for contamination. TruSeq adapter sequences and Illumina sample barcodes were added in two successive PCR steps. Sequencing of the TCR alpha and beta cDNA libraries was done on the Illumina HiSeq platform using custom primers. Per the original workflow: Unique molecular identifiers were extracted from raw reads with MiGEC, and CDR3 positions were determined with MiXCR. Recombination models were inferred per individual with the repgenHMM and IGoR tools using an EM algorithm. Shared clonotype analysis was performed with the tcR package in R, normalizing sharing by the product of cloneset sizes. To study raw recombination without the effects of thymic and clonal selection, out-of-frame nonproductive sequences were analyzed. TCRdb trimmed public reads at Q25 via fastp, called clones via MiXCR and kept in-frame beta chains. Rows with one shared CDR3 protein collapse into an entry with the most common genes and DNA. The V and J calls shown here were made by TCRdb, not taken from the authors' results. The table for this sample lists 500,000 to 700,000 distinct CDR3 sequences; about 7% of them were counted only once. 1.6% of the sample rests with the top ten.

Points on this clonotype: Its antigen specificity is not known. No much larger clone is present one base from it, and per-base qualities are unavailable.

The data also belong to a second study, concerning yellow fever vaccine responses in identical twins. As the second publication notes: The authors reported that the T cell response to vaccination in identical twins appeared partly convergent and partly personalized. In identical twins, the study followed T cell clones that responded to the vaccine with precision.

The source material was PBMCs. The chain employs TRBV4-2 and TRBJ1-2; TRBD1 is perhaps the D gene, given 5 matching bases. The receptor was derived from a woman aged 18-35 years in good health. The bases read TGTGCCAGCAGCCAAGGATTGGGGCTGGGCTATGGCTACACCTTC. This gives the protein CASSQGLGLGYGYTF.